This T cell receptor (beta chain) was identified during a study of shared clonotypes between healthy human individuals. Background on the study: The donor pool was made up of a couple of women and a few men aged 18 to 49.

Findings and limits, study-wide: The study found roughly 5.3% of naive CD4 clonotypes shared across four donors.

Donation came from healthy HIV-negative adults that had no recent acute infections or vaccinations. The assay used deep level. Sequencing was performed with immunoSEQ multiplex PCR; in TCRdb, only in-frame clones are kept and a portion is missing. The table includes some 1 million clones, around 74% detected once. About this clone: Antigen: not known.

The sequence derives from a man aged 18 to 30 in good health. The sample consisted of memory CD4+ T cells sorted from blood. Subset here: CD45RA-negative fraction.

As DNA, the CDR3 is TGTGCCAGCAGCTCCCTTGCCCTTCAATCTTACCCAGGGACCCAGTACTTC. Translating gives CASSSLALQSYPGTQYF. The chain employs TRBV11-1 and TRBJ2-5; D is uncertain. The germline V gene encodes CDR1 SGHAT and CDR2 FQDESV (reference sequence). The CDR3 is 17 residues long. V lost 4 bases, J lost 7 bases, and 25 bases lay in between.